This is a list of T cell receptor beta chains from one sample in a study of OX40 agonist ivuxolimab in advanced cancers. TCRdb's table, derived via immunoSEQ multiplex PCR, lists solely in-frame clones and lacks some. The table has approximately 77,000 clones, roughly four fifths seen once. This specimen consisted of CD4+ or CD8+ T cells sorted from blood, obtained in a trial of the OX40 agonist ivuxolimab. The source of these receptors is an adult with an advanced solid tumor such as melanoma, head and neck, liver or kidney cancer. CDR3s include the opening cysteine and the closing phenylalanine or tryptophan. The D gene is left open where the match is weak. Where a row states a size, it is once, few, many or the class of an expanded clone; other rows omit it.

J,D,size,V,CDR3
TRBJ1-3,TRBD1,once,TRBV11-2,CASSRRVTGGPGNTIYF
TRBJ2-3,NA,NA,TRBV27,CASSLAGANTDTQYF
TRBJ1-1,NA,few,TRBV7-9,CASRVLGVTEAFF
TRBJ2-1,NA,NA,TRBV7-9,CASSLRGGTWVFNEQFF
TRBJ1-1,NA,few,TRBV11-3,CASSLVRDTEAFF
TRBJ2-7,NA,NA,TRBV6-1,CASSEAPAAGYEQYF
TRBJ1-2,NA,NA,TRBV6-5,CASSERGIYGYTF
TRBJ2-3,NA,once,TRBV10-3,CAISDTDTQYF
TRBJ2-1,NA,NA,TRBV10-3,CAIRGNRESQFF
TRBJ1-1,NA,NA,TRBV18,CASQMGENTEAFF
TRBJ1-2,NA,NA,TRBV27,CASSHGSNYGYTF
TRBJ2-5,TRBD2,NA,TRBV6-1,CASREWGLAEETQYF
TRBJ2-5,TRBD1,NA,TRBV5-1,CASRQGTGVQETQYF
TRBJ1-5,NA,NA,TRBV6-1,CASRGGGLNQPQHF
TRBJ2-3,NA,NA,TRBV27,CASSPSGTDTQYF
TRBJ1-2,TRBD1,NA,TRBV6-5,CASSSGQNHYGYTF
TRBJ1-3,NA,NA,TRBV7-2,CASSPTNSGNTIYF
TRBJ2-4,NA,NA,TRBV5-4,CASSSHLGDIQYF
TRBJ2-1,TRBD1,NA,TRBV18,CASSPLQGASEQFF
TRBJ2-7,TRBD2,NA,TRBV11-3,CASSRGGAYEQYF
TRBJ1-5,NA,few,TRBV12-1,CASSFLSFGQLYSNQPQHF
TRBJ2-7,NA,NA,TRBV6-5,CASSSRGALSEQYF
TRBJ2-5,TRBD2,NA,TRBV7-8,CASSYTSGSQETQYF
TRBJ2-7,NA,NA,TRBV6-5,CASSYSGGTYEQYF
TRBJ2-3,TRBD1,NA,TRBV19,CASSFLSGTGGSDTQYF
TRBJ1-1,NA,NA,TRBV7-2,CASSPTGSTNTEAFF
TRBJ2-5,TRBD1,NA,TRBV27,CASSLRGAGQGQETQYF
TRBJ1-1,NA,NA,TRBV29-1,CSADLAFF
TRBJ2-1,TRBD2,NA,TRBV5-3,CARSSLAGGGNEQFF
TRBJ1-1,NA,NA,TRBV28,CASSLSYTEAFF
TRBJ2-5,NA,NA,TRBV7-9,CASNLGDHQETQYF
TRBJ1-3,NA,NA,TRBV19,CASSIPNRLAKGNTIYF
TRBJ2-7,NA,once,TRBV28,CASSFSMISLSYEQYF
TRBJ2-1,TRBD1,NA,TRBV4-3,CASSHEGTVSWDEQFF
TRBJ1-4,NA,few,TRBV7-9,CASSPNRFGSEKLFF
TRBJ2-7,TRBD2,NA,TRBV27,CASSGREGDEQYF
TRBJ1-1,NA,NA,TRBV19,CASSTDGKGAFF
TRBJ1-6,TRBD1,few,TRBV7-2,CASSRDEQGWGRNSPLHF
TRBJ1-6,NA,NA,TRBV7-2,CASSSAGTQPNSPLHF
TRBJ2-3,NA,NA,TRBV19,CASSMGFRSTDTQYF
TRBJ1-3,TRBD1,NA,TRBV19,CASRDRGNSGNTIYF
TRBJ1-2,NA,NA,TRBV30,CAWSSRNYGYTF
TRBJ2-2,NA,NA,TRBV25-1,CASSDPINTGELFF